The sequence of this T cell receptor (beta chain) was determined in a study of low-dose radiotherapy and immunotherapy resistance in tumors. On the study more broadly: Every two weeks, the protocol called for intravenous cyclophosphamide at 200 mg/m2. It was given one day before each radiation and immunotherapy administration.

CDR3 length: 16 residues. Trimming removed 4 bases from V and 0 bases from J, with 12 bases in between. The time point here: before trial treatment. The authors ran about 20 PCR cycles to amplify TCRs with a constant-region primer and V-primer adapter. mRNA, after isolation, was amplified by in vitro transcription. TCRdb independently ran MiXCR on the reads; one entry per CDR3 protein. The sample lists about 46,000 distinct CDR3 sequences, over 9.5% seen once, with roughly 6.4% in the top ten. In its sample, this clonotype was seen many times. The sample here was PBMCs, taken before treatment. The clonotype was recovered from a female donor with ovarian cancer. The chain links TRBV12-3 or TRBV12-4 to TRBJ1-4; D perhaps matches TRBD1 (5 bases). CDR3 DNA sequence: TGTGCCAGCAGTTCCGGGACGGCCGCAACTAATGAAAAACTGTTTTTT. Its translation: CASSSGTAATNEKLFF.